The rows below give T cell receptor beta chains drawn from one sample of a study of CD8 T cells in ankylosing spondylitis. TCRdb recomputed calls from the 5' RACE reads with MiXCR, one row per CDR3 protein. The repertoire holds roughly 100,000 distinct CDR3 sequences, with roughly 8.3% as singletons. The sequencing input was blood, either unsorted or a sorted T cell fraction (not recorded which). The receptors originated from a male donor with ankylosing spondylitis or in good health (not recorded which). The CDR3 runs from the conserved cysteine through the conserved F or W. The D gene is left open where the match is weak.

v_call	j_call	d_call	cdr3_aa
TRBV9	TRBJ2-7	.	CASSVEWGGEQYF
TRBV7-2	TRBJ1-1	.	CASSLTRGTANTEAFF
TRBV20-1	TRBJ1-5	TRBD1	CSAREGGGQPQHF
TRBV7-9	TRBJ1-4	TRBD1	CASSFAQGALKLFF
TRBV28	TRBJ2-3	.	CASRTLAELTDTQYF
TRBV29-1	TRBJ2-5	.	CSVEGGLFLQETQYF
TRBV18	TRBJ1-2	.	CASSPRDGNGYTF
TRBV30	TRBJ2-7	.	CAWTGAGSYEQYF
TRBV10-3	TRBJ2-3	TRBD2	CAISGQTSSTQYF
TRBV12-3/TRBV12-4	TRBJ1-4	TRBD1	CASTWTGRSEKLFF
TRBV20-1	TRBJ2-2	TRBD1	CSARDGTGATGELFF
TRBV7-2	TRBJ2-1	.	CASSFGIGTASYNEQFF
TRBV20-1	TRBJ2-7	TRBD2	CSAWTSTLSEQYF
TRBV7-8	TRBJ2-1	.	CASSLALSRNEQFF
TRBV10-3	TRBJ1-2	TRBD1	CAIRRGTGVEGYTF
TRBV2	TRBJ2-7	.	CASSAGEVHEQYF
TRBV29-1	TRBJ2-1	.	CSVASWVSSYNEQFF
TRBV20-1	TRBJ2-3	.	CSAPIREPVADTQYF
TRBV20-1	TRBJ2-1	TRBD2	CSAGGTSGGHNEQFF
TRBV7-2	TRBJ2-3	TRBD2	CASSFGLAGGKGDTQYF
TRBV12-3/TRBV12-4	TRBJ2-2	.	CASTEGTTHGELFF
TRBV19	TRBJ2-5	.	CASSTQTVLGTQYF
TRBV7-9	TRBJ2-7	.	CASSFTPGASLYEQYF
TRBV12-3/TRBV12-4	TRBJ2-3	TRBD1	CASSLTGGRTDTQYF
TRBV20-1	TRBJ2-7	.	CSARDAGAHEQYF
TRBV11-3	TRBJ2-7	.	CASSLGGLSGLHYEQYF
TRBV12-3/TRBV12-4	TRBJ1-2	.	CASSLRALRDGYTF
TRBV19	TRBJ2-1	TRBD2	CASTATGLGSNEQFF
TRBV20-1	TRBJ2-3	.	CSPRASGTDTQYF
TRBV7-2	TRBJ1-4	.	CASSLGRRNEKLFF